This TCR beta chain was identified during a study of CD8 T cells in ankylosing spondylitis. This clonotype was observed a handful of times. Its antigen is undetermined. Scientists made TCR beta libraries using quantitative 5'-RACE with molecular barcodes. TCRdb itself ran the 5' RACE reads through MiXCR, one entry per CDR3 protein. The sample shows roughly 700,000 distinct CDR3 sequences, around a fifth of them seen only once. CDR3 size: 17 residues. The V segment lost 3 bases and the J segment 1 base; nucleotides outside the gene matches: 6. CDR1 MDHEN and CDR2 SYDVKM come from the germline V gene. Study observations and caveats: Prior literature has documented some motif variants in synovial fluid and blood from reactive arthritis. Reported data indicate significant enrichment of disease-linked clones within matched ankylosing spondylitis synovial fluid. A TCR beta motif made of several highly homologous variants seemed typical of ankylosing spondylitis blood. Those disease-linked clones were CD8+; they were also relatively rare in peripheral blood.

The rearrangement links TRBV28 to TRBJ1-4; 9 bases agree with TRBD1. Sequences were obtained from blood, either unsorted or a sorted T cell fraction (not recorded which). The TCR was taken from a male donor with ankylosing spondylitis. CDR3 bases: TGTGCCAGCAGTTTCCCGGGACAGGGTTTAACTAATGAAAAACTGTTTTTT. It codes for CASSFPGQGLTNEKLFF. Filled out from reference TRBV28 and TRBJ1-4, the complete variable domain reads DVKVTQSSRYLVKRTGEKVFLECVQDMDHENMFWYRQDPGLGLRLIYFSYDVKMKEKGDIPEGYSVSREKKERFSLILESASTNQTSMYLCASSFPGQGLTNEKLFFGSGTQLSVL.